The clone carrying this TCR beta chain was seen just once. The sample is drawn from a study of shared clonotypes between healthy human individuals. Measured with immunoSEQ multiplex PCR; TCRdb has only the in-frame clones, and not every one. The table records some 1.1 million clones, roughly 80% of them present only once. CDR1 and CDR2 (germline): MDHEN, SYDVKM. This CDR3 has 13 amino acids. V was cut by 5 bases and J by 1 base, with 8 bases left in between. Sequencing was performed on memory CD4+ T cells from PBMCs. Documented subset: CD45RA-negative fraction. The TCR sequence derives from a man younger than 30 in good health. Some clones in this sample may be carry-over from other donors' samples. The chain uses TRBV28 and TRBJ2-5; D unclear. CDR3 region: CASSPQGQETQYF. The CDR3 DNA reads TGTGCCAGCAGTCCCCAAGGCCAAGAGACCCAGTACTTC. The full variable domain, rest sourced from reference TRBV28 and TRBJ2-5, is DVKVTQSSRYLVKRTGEKVFLECVQDMDHENMFWYRQDPGLGLRLIYFSYDVKMKEKGDIPEGYSVSREKKERFSLILESASTNQTSMYLCASSPQGQETQYFGPGTRLLVL.